This T cell receptor (beta chain) was sequenced during a study of shared clonotypes between healthy human individuals. Whole-study findings and limits: A reduction in generation probabilities was seen for non-shared clonotypes relative to those shared by all four donors.

J was trimmed by 2 bases and V by 4 bases; bases with no gene match: 8. This CDR3 has 16 residues. Looked up from germline, CDR1 is LNHDA and CDR2 is SQIVND (reference sequence). Deep-level assay runs were performed. Per the authors' pipeline: Junction-only sequences without quality scores were provided by ImmunoSEQ, so filtering was different. Clones were sequenced by immunoSEQ multiplex PCR, and TCRdb holds only the in-frame ones, with some missing. V, J and clone size reflect that table, while D and trimming were determined from the DNA. The sample holds 550,000 to 700,000 clones; around 73% are singletons and the top ten take more than 1.5%. Details on this clone: The antigen remains undetermined.

The V gene is TRBV19, the J gene TRBJ2-1, with 7 bases that match TRBD2. This sequence originates from a young woman in good health. Material: memory CD4+ T cells sorted from blood. The subset here: CD45RA-negative fraction. The CDR3 sequence is CASSSLGRGPYNEQFF. CDR3 coding DNA: TGTGCCAGTAGTAGCCTTGGGAGGGGACCCTACAATGAGCAGTTCTTC.